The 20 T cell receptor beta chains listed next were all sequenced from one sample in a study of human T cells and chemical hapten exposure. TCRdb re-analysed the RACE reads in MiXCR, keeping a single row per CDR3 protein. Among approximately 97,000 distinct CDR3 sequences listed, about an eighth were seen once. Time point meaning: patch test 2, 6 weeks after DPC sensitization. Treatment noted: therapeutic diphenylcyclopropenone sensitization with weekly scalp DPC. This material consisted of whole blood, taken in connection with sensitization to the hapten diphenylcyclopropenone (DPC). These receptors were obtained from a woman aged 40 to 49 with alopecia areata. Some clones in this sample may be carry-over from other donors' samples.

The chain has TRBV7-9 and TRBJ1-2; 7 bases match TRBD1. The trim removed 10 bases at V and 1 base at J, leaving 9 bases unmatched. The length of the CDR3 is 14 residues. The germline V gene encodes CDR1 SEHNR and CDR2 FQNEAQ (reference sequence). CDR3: CAIWRGQINYGYTF. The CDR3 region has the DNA TGTGCCATTTGGAGGGGACAGATTAACTATGGCTACACCTTC.

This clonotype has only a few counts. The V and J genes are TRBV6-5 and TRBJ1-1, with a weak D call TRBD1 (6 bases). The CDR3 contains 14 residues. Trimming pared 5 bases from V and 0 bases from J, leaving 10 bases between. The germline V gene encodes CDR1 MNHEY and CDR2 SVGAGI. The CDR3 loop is CASSPQGLNTEAFF. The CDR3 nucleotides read TGTGCCAGCAGTCCGCAGGGGTTGAACACTGAAGCTTTCTTT.

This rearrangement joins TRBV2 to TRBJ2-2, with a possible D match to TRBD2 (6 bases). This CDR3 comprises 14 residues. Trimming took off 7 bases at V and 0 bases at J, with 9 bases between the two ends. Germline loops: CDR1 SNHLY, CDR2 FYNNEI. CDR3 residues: CASKEGPNTGELFF. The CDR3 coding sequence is TGTGCCAGCAAGGAGGGGCCGAACACCGGGGAGCTGTTTTTT.

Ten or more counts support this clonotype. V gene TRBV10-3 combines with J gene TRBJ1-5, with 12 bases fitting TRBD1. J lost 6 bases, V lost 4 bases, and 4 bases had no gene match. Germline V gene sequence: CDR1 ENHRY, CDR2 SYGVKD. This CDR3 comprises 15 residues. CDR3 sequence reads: CAISGGQGAGQPQHF. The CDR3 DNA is TGTGCCATCAGTGGGGGACAGGGGGCTGGTCAGCCCCAGCATTTT.

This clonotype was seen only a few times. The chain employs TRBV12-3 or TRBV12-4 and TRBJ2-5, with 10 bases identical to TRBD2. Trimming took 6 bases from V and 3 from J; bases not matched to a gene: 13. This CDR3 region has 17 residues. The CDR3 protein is CASSRYGSGGREETQYF. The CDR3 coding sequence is TGTGCCAGCAGCCGCTACGGTAGCGGGGGGAGAGAAGAGACCCAGTACTTC.

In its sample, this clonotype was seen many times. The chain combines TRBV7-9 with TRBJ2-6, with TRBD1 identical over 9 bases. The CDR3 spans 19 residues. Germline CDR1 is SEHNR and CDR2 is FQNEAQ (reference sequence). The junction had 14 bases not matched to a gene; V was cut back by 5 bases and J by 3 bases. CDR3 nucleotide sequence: TGTGCCAGCAGCCCAGTACCGGGACAGGGATTCTTTGGGGCCAACGTCCTGACTTTC. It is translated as CASSPVPGQGFFGANVLTF.

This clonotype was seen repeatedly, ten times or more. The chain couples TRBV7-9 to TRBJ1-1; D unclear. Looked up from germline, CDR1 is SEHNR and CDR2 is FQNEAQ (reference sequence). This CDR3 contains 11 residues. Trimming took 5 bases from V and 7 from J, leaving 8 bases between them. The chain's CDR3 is CASSVKNEAFF. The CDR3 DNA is TGTGCCAGCAGCGTTAAAAATGAAGCTTTCTTT.

The CDR3 here is CSAREGTGPFAGYTF. CDR3 nucleotides: TGCAGTGCCCGAGAGGGGACAGGGCCTTTCGCTGGCTACACCTTC. The V and J genes are TRBV20-1 and TRBJ1-2, with 9 positions matching TRBD1. The CDR3 consists of 15 residues. Germline CDR1 and CDR2: DFQATT and SNEGSKA (reference sequence). J was trimmed by 7 bases and V by 6 bases; bases with no gene match: 15.

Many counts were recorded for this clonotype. CDR3 region: CAWSVRYGYTF. The CDR3 DNA reads as TGTGCCTGGAGTGTCCGCTATGGCTACACCTTC. The chain uses TRBV30 and TRBJ1-2; D is undetermined. The germline CDR1 and CDR2 sequences are GTSNPN and SVGIG (reference sequence). The CDR3 covers 11 residues. Trimming took 0 bases from V and 4 from J, leaving 3 bases between them.

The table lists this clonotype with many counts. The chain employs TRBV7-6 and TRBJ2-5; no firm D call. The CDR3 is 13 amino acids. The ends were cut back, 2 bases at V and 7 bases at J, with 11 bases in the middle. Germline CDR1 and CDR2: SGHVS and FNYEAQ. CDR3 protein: CASSLNPPGTQYF. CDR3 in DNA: TGTGCCAGCAGCTTAAACCCCCCAGGGACCCAGTACTTC.

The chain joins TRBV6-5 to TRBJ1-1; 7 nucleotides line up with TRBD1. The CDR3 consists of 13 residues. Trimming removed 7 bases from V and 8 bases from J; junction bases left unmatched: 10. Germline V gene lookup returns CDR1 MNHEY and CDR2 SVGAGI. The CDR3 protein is CASNLQGSAEAFF. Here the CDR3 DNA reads TGTGCCAGCAACCTACAGGGGTCAGCGGAAGCTTTCTTT.

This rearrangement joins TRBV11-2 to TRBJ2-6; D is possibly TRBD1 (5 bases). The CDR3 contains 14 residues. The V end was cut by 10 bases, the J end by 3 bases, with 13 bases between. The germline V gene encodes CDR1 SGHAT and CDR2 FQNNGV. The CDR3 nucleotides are TGTGCCACCCTTTCAGGGATTGGGGCCAACGTCCTGACTTTC. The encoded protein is CATLSGIGANVLTF.

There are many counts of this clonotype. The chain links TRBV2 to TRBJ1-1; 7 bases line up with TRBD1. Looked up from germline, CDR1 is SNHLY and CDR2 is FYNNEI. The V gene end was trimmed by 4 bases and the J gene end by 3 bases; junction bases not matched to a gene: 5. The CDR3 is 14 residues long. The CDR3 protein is CASSGAGGYTEAFF. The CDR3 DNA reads TGTGCCAGCAGTGGTGCAGGGGGGTACACTGAAGCTTTCTTT.

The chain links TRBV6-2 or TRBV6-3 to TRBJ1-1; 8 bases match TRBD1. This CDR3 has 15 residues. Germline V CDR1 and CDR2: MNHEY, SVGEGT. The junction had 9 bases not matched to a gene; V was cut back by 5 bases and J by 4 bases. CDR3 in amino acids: CASSGADRVVTEAFF. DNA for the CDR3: TGTGCCAGCAGTGGTGCGGACAGGGTGGTCACTGAAGCTTTCTTT.

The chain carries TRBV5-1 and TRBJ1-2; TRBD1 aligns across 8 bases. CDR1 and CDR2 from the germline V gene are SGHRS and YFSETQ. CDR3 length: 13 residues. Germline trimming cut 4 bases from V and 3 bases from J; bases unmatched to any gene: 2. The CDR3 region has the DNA TGCGCCAGCAGCCAGACAGGGGACTATGGCTACACCTTC. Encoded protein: CASSQTGDYGYTF.

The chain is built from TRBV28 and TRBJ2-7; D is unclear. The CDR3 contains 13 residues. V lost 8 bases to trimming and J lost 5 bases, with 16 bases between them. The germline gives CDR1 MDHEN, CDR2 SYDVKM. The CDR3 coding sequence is TGTGCCAGCGGCTTCTGGCGCAAGAACGAGCAGTACTTC. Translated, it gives CASGFWRKNEQYF. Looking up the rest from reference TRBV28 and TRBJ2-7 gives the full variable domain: DVKVTQSSRYLVKRTGEKVFLECVQDMDHENMFWYRQDPGLGLRLIYFSYDVKMKEKGDIPEGYSVSREKKERFSLILESASTNQTSMYLCASGFWRKNEQYFGPGTRLTVT.

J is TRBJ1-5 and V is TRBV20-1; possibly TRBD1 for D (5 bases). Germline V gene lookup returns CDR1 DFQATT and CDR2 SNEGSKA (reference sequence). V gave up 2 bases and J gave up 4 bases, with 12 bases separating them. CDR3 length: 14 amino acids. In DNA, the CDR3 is TGCAGTGCTAGACCCCGGACATCTAATCAGCCCCAGCATTTT. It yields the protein CSARPRTSNQPQHF.

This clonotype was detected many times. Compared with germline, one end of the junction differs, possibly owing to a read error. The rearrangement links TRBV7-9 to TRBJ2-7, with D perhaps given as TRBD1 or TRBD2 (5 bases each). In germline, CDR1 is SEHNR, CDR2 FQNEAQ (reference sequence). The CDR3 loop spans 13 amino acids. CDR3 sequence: CASSLGLQESFDF. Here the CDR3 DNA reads TGTGCCAGCAGCTTAGGACTACAGGAATCCTTCGACTTC.

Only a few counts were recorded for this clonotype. CDR3 DNA: TGTGCCAGCAGGCTGGGACAGGGGAGTCCCCTCCACTTT. It specifies CASRLGQGSPLHF. The rearrangement links TRBV6-5 to TRBJ1-6; 10 bases map to TRBD1. The germline gives CDR1 MNHEY, CDR2 SVGAGI. This CDR3 spans 13 amino acids. J lost 13 bases, V lost 6 bases, and 6 bases had no gene match.

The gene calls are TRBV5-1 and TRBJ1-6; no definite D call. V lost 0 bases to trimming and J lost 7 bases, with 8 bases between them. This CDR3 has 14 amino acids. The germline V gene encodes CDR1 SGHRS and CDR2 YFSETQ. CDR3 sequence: CASSLGKGNSPLHF. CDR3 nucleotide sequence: TGCGCCAGCAGCTTGGGGAAGGGAAATTCACCCCTCCACTTT.